These 7 T cell receptor beta chains share one sample of origin, sequenced in a study of T-cell memory formation after mild COVID-19. TCRdb ran MiXCR on the 5' RACE reads and lists one entry per CDR3 protein. The sample has 210,000 or so distinct CDR3 sequences, roughly a tenth seen once; the top ten hold approximately 2.8%. The sequencing input was PBMCs or a T cell subset sorted from them (not recorded which). Receptors originate from a man aged 18 to 29 who had mild COVID-19 (a few samples of this study predate the infection). Cell type and time point are not known.

The table lists this clonotype with many counts. J is TRBJ1-1 and V is TRBV5-1, with a weak D call TRBD1 (5 bases). This CDR3 spans 14 amino acids. CDR1 and CDR2 from the germline V gene are SGHRS and YFSETQ. The V end was cut by 5 bases, the J end by 2 bases, with 13 bases between. Here the CDR3 DNA reads TGCGCCAGCAGTGGGGACTTTTACAACACTGAAGCTTTCTTT. It translates to CASSGDFYNTEAFF.

This clonotype was observed a few times. The chain employs TRBV6-6 and TRBJ2-4; TRBD2 aligns across 10 bases. The CDR3 is 15 amino acids. Trimming took 2 bases from V and 4 from J; bases not matched to a gene: 2. Germline CDR1 MNHNY, CDR2 SVGAGI (reference sequence). CDR3 loop: CASSYGLAEKNIQYF. The CDR3 nucleotides are TGTGCCAGCAGTTACGGACTAGCGGAAAAAAACATTCAGTACTTC.

This clonotype occurred a few times. The rearrangement uses TRBV9 and TRBJ1-1; D perhaps matches TRBD1 (6 bases). V was shortened by 3 bases and J by 5 bases, with 17 bases between the two germline ends. The CDR3 contains 15 residues. Per the germline V gene, CDR1 is SGDLS and CDR2 is YYNGEE. The CDR3 DNA sequence: TGTGCCAGCAGCGCGAGGCGGGGGCGTCGGACTGAAGCTTTCTTT. It is translated as CASSARRGRRTEAFF.

Only a few counts were recorded for this clonotype. The chain links TRBV7-2 to TRBJ1-2; D perhaps matches TRBD1 (5 bases). CDR3 length: 14 amino acids. Germline V lookup: CDR1 SGHTA, CDR2 FQGNSA. V was clipped by 3 bases and J by 8 bases, with 16 bases between them. Here the CDR3 reads CASSFTVQGEGYTF. The CDR3 nucleotides read TGTGCCAGCAGCTTTACCGTCCAGGGAGAAGGCTACACCTTC.

J is TRBJ1-2 and V is TRBV29-1, with D perhaps matching TRBD1 (5 bases). The CDR3 spans 11 residues. Germline V gene lookup returns CDR1 SQVTM and CDR2 ANQGSEA. Trimming stripped 5 bases from V and 10 bases from J, with 14 bases between. The DNA of the CDR3 is TGCAGCGTTCGGGACGAATACTTCTACACCTTC. It translates to CSVRDEYFYTF.

This clonotype was counted between two and nine times. The CDR3 coding sequence is TGTGCCAGCAGCTTAGATAGTTGGCCCTACGAGCAGTACGTC. Its translation: CASSLDSWPYEQYV. The chain joins TRBV7-9 to TRBJ2-7, with D hard to call. Germline V lookup: CDR1 SEHNR, CDR2 FQNEAQ (reference sequence). The CDR3 consists of 14 residues. V shed 1 base and J shed 2 bases, with 9 bases lying between them.

V gene TRBV6-2 or TRBV6-3 combines with J gene TRBJ2-7; TRBD1 matches at 7 bases. In germline, CDR1 is MNHEY, CDR2 SVGEGT. With V trimmed by 2 bases and J by 0 bases, 7 bases remained unmatched. This CDR3 comprises 16 residues. The CDR3 DNA reads TGTGCCAGCAGTTACGAGATAGGGGACAGCTCCTACGAGCAGTACGTC. Translated, it gives CASSYEIGDSSYEQYV.